This is a list of T cell receptor beta chains from one sample in a study of T cell repertoires in cytomegalovirus infection. The antigens for these receptors are not known. TCRdb re-called the reads through MiXCR, storing one row per CDR3 protein. Here the sample spans 380,000 or so distinct CDR3 sequences, just under 35% being singletons. Source: cultured PBMCs, taken from culture after CMV antigen stimulation. These receptor sequences come from a human donor in good health (CMV status not recorded). Some clones in this sample may be carry-over from other donors' samples. Each CDR3 is given with its conserved first and last residue. D genes are given only for firm matches. Clone size is stated in some rows and not others, as once, few, many or a class when expanded.

CDR3nt	CDR3aa	abundance	v_gene	j_gene	d_gene
TGTGCCAGCACCAATCGGGACCCCAATCAGCCCCAGCATTTT	CASTNRDPNQPQHF	-	TRBV6-2/TRBV6-3	TRBJ1-5	-
TGTGCCAGCTCACCTGGACAAAGCCGGTACACTGAAGCTTTCTTT	CASSPGQSRYTEAFF	many	TRBV18	TRBJ1-1	-
TGTGCCAGCAGTTACCAGACAGCCCAGGCCAACAATGAGCAGTTCTTC	CASSYQTAQANNEQFF	-	TRBV6-5	TRBJ2-1	-
TGTGCCAGCAGCTCCCAGGGGGCTGAGACTGAAGCTTTCTTT	CASSSQGAETEAFF	few	TRBV7-2	TRBJ1-1	TRBD1
TGTGCCAGCAGTCTGTCGACAGGGAGCTCCTACGAGCAGTACTTC	CASSLSTGSSYEQYF	many	TRBV12-3/TRBV12-4	TRBJ2-7	TRBD1
TGTGCCAGCAGCCAGGGACAGAGTAATTCACCCCTCCACTTT	CASSQGQSNSPLHF	-	TRBV28	TRBJ1-6	TRBD1
TGTGCCAGCAGCCCGGGTCGGCCCTATGGCTACACCTTC	CASSPGRPYGYTF	-	TRBV12-3/TRBV12-4	TRBJ1-2	-
TGTGCCAGCAGCCGCCGGGGCGGGAGGCCCTCCGGGAAGAATGAGCAGTTCTTC	CASSRRGGRPSGKNEQFF	few	TRBV7-6	TRBJ2-1	TRBD2
TGTGCCAGCATTTGGGGCGGGGGTGGTGAAGCTTTCTTT	CASIWGGGGEAFF	once	TRBV28	TRBJ1-1	-
TGTGCCAGCAGCCCAACCCCCCAATCAGTGGAGACCCAGTACTTC	CASSPTPQSVETQYF	-	TRBV7-6	TRBJ2-5	-
TGTGCCAGCAGCTGGGACGGCCAGCTCAATGAGCAGTTCTTC	CASSWDGQLNEQFF	-	TRBV7-9	TRBJ2-1	-
TGCAGTGCTGGAGGGTCGGGGGGAGAGACCCAGTACTTC	CSAGGSGGETQYF	-	TRBV20-1	TRBJ2-5	TRBD2
TGTGCCAGCAGTTTCGACCCGGGTGGTGGTGAAAAACTGTTTTTT	CASSFDPGGGEKLFF	-	TRBV12-3/TRBV12-4	TRBJ1-4	-
TGTGCCAGCAGCCGGGGGACAGGGACTATCAATCAGCCCCAGCATTTT	CASSRGTGTINQPQHF	many	TRBV7-8	TRBJ1-5	TRBD1
TGTGCCAGCAGTTACGGACTAGCGGGAAGTAGCGAGCAGTACTTC	CASSYGLAGSSEQYF	-	TRBV6-2/TRBV6-3	TRBJ2-7	TRBD2
TGTGCCAGCAGCGTCCGGACTAGTCGGAGCTACAATGAGCAGTTCTTC	CASSVRTSRSYNEQFF	many	TRBV7-2	TRBJ2-1	TRBD2
TGTGCCAGCAAAGAGAGGGACTATGGCTACACCTTC	CASKERDYGYTF	-	TRBV19	TRBJ1-2	-
TGTGCCAGTAGTATAACGGGGTTTGCGGGCGACAATCAGCCCCAGCATTTT	CASSITGFAGDNQPQHF	few	TRBV19	TRBJ1-5	-